This T cell receptor (beta chain) was captured in a study of identical twins. TCRdb passed the 5' RACE reads through MiXCR, listing each CDR3 protein once. The sample contains a few hundred thousand distinct CDR3 sequences, 9.6% of which appear only once. The CDR3 is 13 residues long. V was pared by 5 bases and J by 4 bases, with 8 bases between. This same sample was also taken into another study, of yellow fever vaccine responses in identical twins.

The sequence came from a woman younger than 30 in good health. The source material was PBMCs. This chain connects TRBV12-3 or TRBV12-4 to TRBJ1-4, with D uncertain. The CDR3 is CASSHGSNEKLFF. The DNA of the CDR3 is TGTGCCAGCAGTCACGGCAGTAATGAAAAACTGTTTTTT.